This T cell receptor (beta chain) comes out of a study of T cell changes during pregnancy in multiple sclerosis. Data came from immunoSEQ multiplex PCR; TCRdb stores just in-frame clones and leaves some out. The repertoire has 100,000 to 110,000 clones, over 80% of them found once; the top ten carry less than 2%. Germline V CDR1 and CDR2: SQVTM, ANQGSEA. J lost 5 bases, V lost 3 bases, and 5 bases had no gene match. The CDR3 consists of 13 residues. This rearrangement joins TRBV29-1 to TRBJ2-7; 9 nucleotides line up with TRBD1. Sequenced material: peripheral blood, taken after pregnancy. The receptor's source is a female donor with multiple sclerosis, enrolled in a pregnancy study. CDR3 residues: CSVETGGLNEQYF. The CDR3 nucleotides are TGCAGCGTTGAGACAGGGGGTCTGAACGAGCAGTACTTC.